The source of this TCR beta chain is a study of T cell repertoires in cytomegalovirus infection. Study-level background: Matching HLA type, along with CMV infection, was indicated by public TCR beta signatures.

General study findings and limits: HLA-C-restricted TCR beta clonotypes specific for CMV led the ex vivo response.

This clonotype was seen once. Its cognate antigen is unknown. V shed 3 bases and J 9 bases; nucleotides not matched to a gene: 9. From germline, CDR1 is DFQATT and CDR2 SNEGSKA (reference sequence). This CDR3 has 16 residues. TCRdb re-derived calls from the reads in MiXCR, one entry per CDR3 protein. The sample includes about 400,000 distinct CDR3 sequences, around a sixth of them seen just once. The sequenced material came from PBMCs. The chain is built from TRBV20-1 and TRBJ2-1; 15 positions agree with TRBD2. The TCR comes from a human donor in good health (CMV status not recorded). Some clones in this sample may be carry-over from other donors' samples. CDR3 sequence (DNA): TGCAGTGCTAGCCCCCCGGGACTAGCGGGAGGAGGTGAGCAGTTCTTC. It is translated as CSASPPGLAGGGEQFF.